The 27 T cell receptor beta chains below come from one sample, sequenced in a study of T-cell reconstitution after alpha-beta-depleted transplantation in children. Unique molecular identifiers tagged the TCRbeta library. Each CDR3 protein gets one entry after TCRdb re-called the PCR reads with MiXCR. The sample lists about a million distinct CDR3 sequences; about 26% were seen once. The material was PBMCs, mostly from graft donor cells, obtained 360 days after TCRalphabeta/CD19-depleted stem cell transplant. The receptors stem from a boy in the first two years of life who had a stem cell transplant for SCID, so the T cells may come from the graft donor.

This rearrangement joins TRBV20-1 to TRBJ2-7; D uncertain. V lost 5 bases and J lost 5, with 7 bases in between. The CDR3 consists of 10 residues. The germline V gene has CDR1 DFQATT and CDR2 SNEGSKA (reference sequence). Here the CDR3 reads CSALRDEQYF. The CDR3 nucleotides read TGCAGTGCTTTAAGGGACGAGCAGTACTTC.

The chain combines TRBV12-3 or TRBV12-4 with TRBJ2-5; D possibly corresponds to TRBD1 (6 bases). The V and J ends lost 5 bases and 4 bases respectively, with 17 bases between them. This CDR3 is 15 amino acids long. The CDR3 sequence: CASSTHSEGGETQYF. The CDR3 DNA reads as TGTGCCAGCAGTACACACAGCGAAGGGGGAGAGACCCAGTACTTC.

This clonotype came up a few times. The V gene is TRBV2, the J gene TRBJ1-2; a possible D gene is TRBD1 (5 bases). Germline CDR1 is SNHLY and CDR2 is FYNNEI. Trimming left V 3 bases short and J 5 bases short, with 10 bases between. The CDR3 runs to 13 residues. The CDR3 region is CASSEGTFYGYTF. In DNA, the CDR3 is TGTGCCAGCAGTGAGGGGACCTTTTATGGCTACACCTTC.

This clonotype came up a few times. This chain connects TRBV5-1 to TRBJ1-1; tentative D call: TRBD1 (6 bases). V lost 4 bases and J 0 bases, leaving 13 bases between the germline ends. CDR1 is SGHRS and CDR2 is YFSETQ in the germline V gene. The CDR3 length is 15 residues. CDR3 loop: CASSQGRSLNTEAFF. DNA of the CDR3: TGCGCCAGCAGCCAGGGGCGATCCCTGAACACTGAAGCTTTCTTT.

The chain carries TRBV20-1 and TRBJ2-7; 8 nucleotides align to TRBD1. The CDR3 sequence is 13 residues long. J lost 6 bases, V lost 3 bases, and 7 bases had no gene match. Germline CDR1 reads DFQATT; CDR2 reads SNEGSKA (reference sequence). This CDR3 reads CSASFSGTGEQYF. CDR3 DNA: TGCAGTGCTAGCTTCTCCGGGACAGGCGAGCAGTACTTC.

This clonotype was picked up a small number of times. The gene calls are TRBV12-3 or TRBV12-4 and TRBJ1-5; possible D gene TRBD1, 6 bases. The CDR3 length is 13 residues. V lost 3 bases, J lost 6 bases, and 9 bases lay in between. This CDR3 is CASSFKGGQPQHF. The CDR3 nucleotides read TGTGCCAGCAGTTTTAAAGGGGGTCAGCCCCAGCATTTT.

The chain uses TRBV5-1 and TRBJ2-7; D is perhaps TRBD1 (7 bases). CDR1 and CDR2 from the germline V gene are SGHRS and YFSETQ. V lost 4 bases to trimming and J lost 5 bases, with 19 bases between them. The length of the CDR3 is 15 residues. The CDR3 sequence is CASSPLIQGRNEQYF. CDR3 in DNA: TGCGCCAGCAGCCCCCTAATACAGGGGAGGAACGAGCAGTACTTC.

In this sample, this clonotype turned up a few times. The V and J genes are TRBV29-1 and TRBJ2-3; D perhaps matches TRBD2 (5 bases). Germline CDR1 reads SQVTM; CDR2 reads ANQGSEA. CDR3 length equals 12 residues. Trimming cost V 8 bases and J 1 base, with 10 bases left between them. CDR3 sequence (DNA): TGCAGCAGCGGACTGGGCACAGATACGCAGTATTTT. Protein: CSSGLGTDTQYF.

The chain joins TRBV15 to TRBJ2-1, with D unresolved. Germline V gene sequence: CDR1 LNHNV, CDR2 YYDKDF (reference sequence). The CDR3 extends over 15 amino acids. Between the trimmed V and J ends, which lost 0 bases and 5 bases, there was a span of 11 bases. This CDR3 is CATSRDPYIDNEQFF. CDR3 sequence (DNA): TGTGCCACCAGCAGAGATCCCTACATAGACAATGAGCAGTTCTTC.

This clonotype has a single count. The chain is built from TRBV19 and TRBJ2-2, with 10 bases matching TRBD1. Losses at the gene ends were 6 bases for V and 6 bases for J; bases not matched to a gene: 7. Germline assignment: CDR1 LNHDA and CDR2 SQIVND (reference sequence). CDR3 length: 15 amino acids. The CDR3 is CASRTGTGVAGELFF. The DNA of the CDR3 is TGTGCCAGTAGGACCGGGACAGGGGTGGCCGGGGAGCTGTTTTTT.

This clonotype was seen at least ten times. The chain combines TRBV4-3 with TRBJ2-5, with D hard to call. The ends were cut back, 0 bases at V and 4 bases at J, with 12 bases in the middle. The CDR3 has 15 residues. Germline CDR1 and CDR2: LGHNA and YSLEER. CDR3 nucleotides: TGCGCCAGCAGCCAAGATAGGACCGGCGTAGAGACCCAGTACTTC. Encoded protein: CASSQDRTGVETQYF.

This chain connects TRBV28 to TRBJ2-5; possible D gene TRBD1, 5 bases. Germline loops: CDR1 MDHEN, CDR2 SYDVKM. The germline V and J ends were trimmed by 3 bases and 4 bases, with 18 bases remaining between them. There are 16 residues in the CDR3. CDR3 coding DNA: TGTGCCAGCAGTTTTTCCGGCGCATGGGGCGCAGAGACCCAGTACTTC. Translation gives CASSFSGAWGAETQYF.

The chain has TRBV11-1 and TRBJ2-7, with TRBD1 matching over 7 bases. Germline CDR1 is SGHAT and CDR2 is FQDESV (reference sequence). CDR3 length: 17 amino acids. Trimming at V came to 5 bases and at J to 5 bases, leaving 18 bases not matched to a gene. CDR3 bases: TGTGCCAGCAGCCTACTAAGAGGACAGGAGGTAATCGACGAGCAGTACTTC. It encodes CASSLLRGQEVIDEQYF.

This chain links TRBV4-1 with TRBJ2-5, with D perhaps TRBD1 (6 bases). This CDR3 contains 13 residues. V lost 3 bases, J lost 5 bases, and 10 bases lay in between. Looked up from germline, CDR1 is MGHRA and CDR2 is YSYEKL. The CDR3 loop reads CASSQWGRETQYF. In DNA form, the CDR3 reads TGCGCCAGCAGCCAGTGGGGGCGGGAGACCCAGTACTTC.

This clonotype has a handful of counts. This chain uses TRBV7-3 with TRBJ2-1; 8 nucleotides align to TRBD1. V shed 4 bases and J 5 bases; nucleotides not matched to a gene: 16. Germline V CDR1 and CDR2: SGHTA, FQGTGA. The CDR3 has 18 amino acids. The CDR3 region is CASSSSGFTGGADNEQFF. The DNA for the CDR3 is TGTGCCAGCAGCTCCTCGGGATTTACAGGGGGAGCCGACAATGAGCAGTTCTTC.

The chain uses TRBV6-6 and TRBJ2-7; the D call may be TRBD1 or TRBD2 (5 bases each). Germline CDR1 and CDR2: MNHNY and SVGAGI (reference sequence). The CDR3 runs to 11 residues. Between the trimmed V and J ends, which lost 2 bases and 8 bases, there was a span of 7 bases. The CDR3 region has the DNA TGTGCCAGCAGTTACGGGGGTAAGCAGTACTTC. Its protein is CASSYGGKQYF.

The chain links TRBV5-1 to TRBJ1-1, with a tentative D call TRBD1 (5 bases). This CDR3 is built from 15 residues. Germline values: CDR1 SGHRS, CDR2 YFSETQ. Deletions cut 2 bases from V and 0 bases from J, with 11 bases between. The CDR3 nucleotides read TGCGCCAGCAGCTTCTCGGGGGGTCTGAACACTGAAGCTTTCTTT. It translates to CASSFSGGLNTEAFF.

The CDR3 is CASSEKRGGPGGELFF. In nucleotides, the CDR3 is TGTGCCAGCAGTGAAAAGCGGGGGGGCCCTGGCGGGGAGCTGTTTTTT. This chain links TRBV2 with TRBJ2-2, with 10 bases matching TRBD2. The CDR3 is made up of 16 amino acids. With 2 bases clipped from V and 7 bases from J, the junction kept 7 bases outside the gene matches. Germline values: CDR1 SNHLY, CDR2 FYNNEI.

This clonotype appeared a few times. The chain carries TRBV6-1 and TRBJ2-3, with 7 bases that match TRBD2. The CDR3 is made up of 16 amino acids. With 6 bases clipped from V and 2 bases from J, the junction kept 11 bases outside the gene matches. CDR1 is MNHNS and CDR2 is SASEGT in the germline V gene. The CDR3 DNA follows: TGTGCCAGCAGCCGCGCGGGGAGCGGGGTCACAGATACGCAGTATTTT. Its protein product is CASSRAGSGVTDTQYF.

This chain joins TRBV12-3 or TRBV12-4 and TRBJ1-3; D not certain. The V end lost 7 bases, the J end lost 4 bases, and 14 bases lay between the germline ends. The CDR3 runs 14 residues. DNA of the CDR3: TGTGCCAGCATCCACCGGGCCGCCGGAAACACCATATATTTT. Amino acid sequence: CASIHRAAGNTIYF.

CDR3 DNA: TGCAGCGTCGGAGAGTACCGGAGAGAGACCCAGTACTTC. This sequence encodes CSVGEYRRETQYF. This rearrangement joins TRBV29-1 to TRBJ2-5; D remains unclear. The length of the CDR3 is 13 residues. V lost 6 bases to trimming and J lost 4 bases, with 15 bases between them. The germline gives CDR1 SQVTM, CDR2 ANQGSEA.

This clonotype was picked up a small number of times. The rearrangement links TRBV6-1 to TRBJ2-1; maybe TRBD2 (5 bases). The CDR3 totals 14 residues. CDR1 and CDR2 from the germline V gene are MNHNS and SASEGT. V was clipped by 4 bases and J by 8 bases, with 15 bases between them. CDR3 coding DNA: TGTGCCAGCAGTGCCGGGCCAACGGAGGATGAGCAGTTCTTC. This gives the protein CASSAGPTEDEQFF.

CDR3 in DNA: TGTGCCAGCAGGACGCACCTAAGGATAGCGGCCTACAATGAGCAGTTCTTC. As protein: CASRTHLRIAAYNEQFF. The chain employs TRBV28 and TRBJ2-1; TRBD2 might be the D (6 bases). CDR1 is MDHEN, CDR2 SYDVKM, per germline. The V gene lost 6 bases and the J gene lost 2 bases, with 20 bases spanning the gap. The CDR3 is 17 amino acids.

This clonotype was picked up a small number of times. V and J are TRBV12-3 or TRBV12-4 and TRBJ2-1; D uncertain. The CDR3 covers 15 residues. The V and J ends lost 6 bases and 7 bases respectively, with 19 bases between them. The CDR3, as DNA: TGTGCCAGCAGACCTTTAAGTTTGGCGAGGAATGAGCAGTTCTTC. Its protein is CASRPLSLARNEQFF.

The chain links TRBV7-8 to TRBJ2-7; 8 nucleotides line up with TRBD2. Germline V gives CDR1 SGHVS, CDR2 FQNEAQ. The V segment lost 4 bases and the J segment 3 bases; nucleotides outside the gene matches: 11. The CDR3 is 16 residues long. The CDR3 sequence: CASSSPSGLAGYEQYF. CDR3 DNA: TGTGCCAGCAGCTCCCCCTCCGGCCTAGCGGGCTACGAGCAGTACTTC.

This clonotype was seen more than once but under ten times. The chain employs TRBV6-1 and TRBJ2-1, with 11 bases identical to TRBD2. J lost 6 bases, V lost 5 bases, and 18 bases had no gene match. The germline CDR1 and CDR2 sequences are MNHNS and SASEGT. The CDR3 contains 19 residues. This CDR3 reads CASSRASPFSGGASNEQFF. CDR3 nucleotide sequence: TGTGCCAGCAGTCGGGCCTCCCCGTTTAGCGGGGGGGCGTCCAATGAGCAGTTCTTC.

This chain joins TRBV27 and TRBJ1-1; D remains unclear. With 1 base removed from V and 4 bases from J, the gap between germline ends came to 10 bases. There are 14 residues in the CDR3. Germline values: CDR1 MNHEY, CDR2 SMNVEV (reference sequence). For the CDR3, the DNA is TGTGCCAGCAGTTTATACGTCGGTTTCACTGAAGCTTTCTTT. Its translation: CASSLYVGFTEAFF.